The TCR beta chain described here comes from a study of blood T cell repertoires in COVID-19. About the study: Acute-phase and convalescent COVID-19 samples originated in the United States, Italy and Spain. The analysed material was cDNA or gDNA that came from T cells, B-cell-depleted T cells, or PBMCs.

CDR3 size: 18 residues. Germline CDR1 is KGHSH and CDR2 is LQKENI. Trimming shortened V by 3 bases and J by 6 bases, and 26 bases separated the two germline ends. In the original processing: Amplifying reference gene primers gave estimates of nucleated cell counts. Clones were sequenced by immunoSEQ multiplex PCR, and TCRdb holds only the in-frame ones, with some missing. V and J calls and clone size are copied from that table; D and trimming were computed from the DNA. The repertoire has 150,000 or so clones, about 86% of them found once; the top ten carry 25% to 30%. The chain carries TRBV18 and TRBJ1-1, with D perhaps TRBD1 (6 bases). The TCR sequence derives from a woman aged 55-69 years with acute or convalescent COVID-19. The sequencing input was peripheral blood. This CDR3 reads CASSPAGAGRAQGAEAFF. DNA for the CDR3: TGTGCCAGCTCACCGGCGGGGGCAGGGAGGGCACAAGGCGCTGAAGCTTTCTTT.